This T cell receptor beta chain comes out of a study of siplizumab effects on memory and regulatory T cells. Worth noting for this clone: Its antigen is unidentified.

From germline, CDR1 is DFQATT and CDR2 SNEGSKA (reference sequence). Trimming took off 1 base at V and 8 bases at J, with 2 bases between the two ends. CDR3 length: 10 residues. For every sample, about 10^5 TCR templates were assayed. Only in-frame clones appear in the TCRdb table, and some are missing; sequencing was by immunoSEQ multiplex PCR. Among around 87,000 clones listed, about 87% were seen once. Findings and limits, study-wide: The mean Treg-derived percentage of mappable alloreactive CD4+ clones was 55% to 75% with siplizumab compared with 25% to 30% in controls. Of the alloreactive clones, only a minor fraction mapped to unstimulated subsets. Naive T cells were seemingly more diverse than memory cells, and major contributions to the alloresponse seemed to be made by them.

The TCR originated in a human donor in good health. V and J are TRBV20-1 and TRBJ1-4; D not resolved. The sample consisted of CD4+ T cells sorted from blood. The CDR3 DNA reads as TGCAGTGCTAGAGCGGAAAAACTGTTTTTT. It translates to CSARAEKLFF.